This TCR beta chain was captured by sequencing in a study of T cells in Graves' hyperthyroidism and ophthalmopathy. Study-level information: Prior to any treatment, at the point of initial diagnosis, peripheral blood was collected. Findings of the study overall: Ophthalmopathy was separated from stable hyperthyroidism by a 13 V-J model. A median 6.5 months before onset, the model predicted ophthalmopathy.

Trimming pared 3 bases from V and 1 base from J, leaving 10 bases between. The CDR3 is made up of 14 amino acids. Per germline, CDR1 KGHSH and CDR2 LQKENI. For this clonotype: What it recognizes is unknown.

The hyperthyroidism patients had all been newly diagnosed, and their disease duration was under 2 months. Their ages ranged from 18 to 65 years. RNA transcripts yielded amplified TCR beta CDR3 regions. A set of HTBI primers served as the primers for a first-round RT-PCR of the TCR CDR3. TCRdb redid the calling of the multiplex PCR reads with MiXCR, one entry per CDR3 protein. The repertoire has a few hundred thousand distinct CDR3 sequences, approximately 15% of them found once; the top ten carry around 17%. Sequences were obtained from blood. The rearrangement links TRBV18 to TRBJ2-7, with no clear D. This receptor was taken from a woman aged 18-30 years with Graves' hyperthyroidism. The DNA for the CDR3 is TGTGCCAGCTCACCTCAGACCTCATCCTACGAGCAGTACGTC. Translating gives CASSPQTSSYEQYV.